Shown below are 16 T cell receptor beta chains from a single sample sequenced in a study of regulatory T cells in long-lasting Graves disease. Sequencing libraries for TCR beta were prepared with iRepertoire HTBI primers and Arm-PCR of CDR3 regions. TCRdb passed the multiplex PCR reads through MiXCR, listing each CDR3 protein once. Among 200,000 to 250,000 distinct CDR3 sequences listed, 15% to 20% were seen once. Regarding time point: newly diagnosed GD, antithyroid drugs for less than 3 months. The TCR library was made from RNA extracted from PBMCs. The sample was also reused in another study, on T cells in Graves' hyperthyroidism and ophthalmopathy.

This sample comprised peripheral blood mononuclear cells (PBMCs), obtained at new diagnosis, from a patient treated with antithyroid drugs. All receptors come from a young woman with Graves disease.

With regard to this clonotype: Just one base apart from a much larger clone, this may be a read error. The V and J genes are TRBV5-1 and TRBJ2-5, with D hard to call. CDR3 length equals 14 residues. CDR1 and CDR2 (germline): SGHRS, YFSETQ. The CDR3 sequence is CASSLGKAQGTQYF. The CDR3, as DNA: TGCGCCAGCAGCTTGGGGAAGGCGCAAGGGACCCAGTACTTC.

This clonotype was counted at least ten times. The CDR3 here is CASSIVGGLAGDNEQFF. CDR3 DNA sequence: TGTGCCAGTAGTATAGTAGGGGGACTAGCGGGAGACAATGAGCAGTTCTTC. This rearrangement joins TRBV19 to TRBJ2-1, with 14 nucleotides matching TRBD2. Germline V gene data show CDR1 as LNHDA and CDR2 as SQIVND (reference sequence). This CDR3 is built from 17 residues. The V segment lost 1 base and the J segment 5 bases; nucleotides outside the gene matches: 4.

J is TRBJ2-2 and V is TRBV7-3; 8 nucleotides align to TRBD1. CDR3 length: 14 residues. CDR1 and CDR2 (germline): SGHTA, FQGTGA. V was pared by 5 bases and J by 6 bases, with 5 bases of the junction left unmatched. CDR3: CASSLDRVAGELFF. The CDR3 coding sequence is TGTGCCAGCAGCCTGGACAGGGTCGCCGGGGAGCTGTTTTTT. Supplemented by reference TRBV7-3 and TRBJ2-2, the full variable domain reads GAGVSQTPSNKVTEKGKYVELRCDPISGHTALYWYRQSLGQGPEFLIYFQGTGAADDSGLPNDRFFAVRPEGSVSTLKIQRTERGDSAVYLCASSLDRVAGELFFGEGSRLTVL.

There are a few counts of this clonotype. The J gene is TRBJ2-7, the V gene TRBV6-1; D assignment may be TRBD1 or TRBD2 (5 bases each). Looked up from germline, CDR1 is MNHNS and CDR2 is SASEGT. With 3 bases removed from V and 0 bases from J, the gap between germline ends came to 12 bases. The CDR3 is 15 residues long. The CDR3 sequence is CASSERAQASYEQYF. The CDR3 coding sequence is TGTGCCAGCAGTGAGAGGGCACAGGCCTCCTACGAGCAGTACTTC.

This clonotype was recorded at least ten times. The CDR3 is CASSLGNRGHEKLFF. The CDR3 nucleotides are TGTGCCAGCAGCTTAGGGAACAGGGGGCATGAAAAACTGTTTTTT. This chain connects TRBV7-2 to TRBJ1-4; 9 bases line up with TRBD1. Germline-derived CDR1 and CDR2 are SGHTA and FQGNSA. With 1 base clipped from V and 6 bases from J, the junction kept 3 bases outside the gene matches. The CDR3 has 15 residues.

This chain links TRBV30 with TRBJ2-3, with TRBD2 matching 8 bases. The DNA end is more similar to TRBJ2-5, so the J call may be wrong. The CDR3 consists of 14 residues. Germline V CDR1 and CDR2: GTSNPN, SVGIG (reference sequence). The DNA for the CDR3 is TGTGCCTGGAGTGTACAGCGGGAGTATGAGACCCAGTACTTC. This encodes CAWSVQREYETQYF.

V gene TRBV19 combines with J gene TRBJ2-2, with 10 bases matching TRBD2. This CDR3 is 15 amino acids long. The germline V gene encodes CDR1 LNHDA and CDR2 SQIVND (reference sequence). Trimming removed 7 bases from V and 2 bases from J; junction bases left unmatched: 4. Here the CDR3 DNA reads TGTGCCAGTACCGGACTAGCGGCTAACACCGGGGAGCTGTTTTTT. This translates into CASTGLAANTGELFF.

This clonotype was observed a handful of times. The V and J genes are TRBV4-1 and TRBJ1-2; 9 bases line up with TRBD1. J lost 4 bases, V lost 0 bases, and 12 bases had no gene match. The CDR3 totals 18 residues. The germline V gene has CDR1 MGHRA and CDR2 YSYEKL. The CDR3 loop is CASSQDRYKGQGGYGYTF. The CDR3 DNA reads TGCGCCAGCAGCCAAGATCGGTATAAGGGACAGGGAGGCTATGGCTACACCTTC.

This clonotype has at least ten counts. As DNA, the CDR3 is TGTGCCAGCGACCCCGGGGGGAACTACGAGCAGTACTTC. It yields the protein CASDPGGNYEQYF. The chain joins TRBV6-1 to TRBJ2-7, with 7 bases lining up with TRBD2. The CDR3 has 13 residues. The trim removed 8 bases at V and 3 bases at J, leaving 7 bases unmatched. Germline V CDR1 and CDR2: MNHNS, SASEGT.

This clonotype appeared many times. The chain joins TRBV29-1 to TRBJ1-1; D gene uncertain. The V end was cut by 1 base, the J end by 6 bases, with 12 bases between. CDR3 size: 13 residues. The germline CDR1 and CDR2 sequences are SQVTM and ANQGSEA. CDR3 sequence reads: CSVEGGGRSEAFF. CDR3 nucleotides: TGCAGCGTTGAAGGGGGTGGTCGGTCTGAAGCTTTCTTT.

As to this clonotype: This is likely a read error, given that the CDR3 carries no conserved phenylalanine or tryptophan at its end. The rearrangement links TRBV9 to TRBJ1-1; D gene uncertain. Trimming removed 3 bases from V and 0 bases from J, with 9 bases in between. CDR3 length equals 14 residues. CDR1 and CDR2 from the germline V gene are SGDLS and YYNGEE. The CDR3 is CASSGGLLNTEAFL. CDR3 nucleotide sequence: TGTGCCAGCAGCGGCGGACTGCTGAACACTGAAGCTTTCCTT.

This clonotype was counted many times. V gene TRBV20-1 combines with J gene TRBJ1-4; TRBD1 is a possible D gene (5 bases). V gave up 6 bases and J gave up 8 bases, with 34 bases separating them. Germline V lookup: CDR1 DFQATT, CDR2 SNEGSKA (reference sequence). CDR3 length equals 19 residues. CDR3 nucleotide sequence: TGCAGTGCCCAAGGGCCCCCGGGACGGTTGGGAGAAGAAAGGGAAAAACTGTTTTTT. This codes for CSAQGPPGRLGEEREKLFF.

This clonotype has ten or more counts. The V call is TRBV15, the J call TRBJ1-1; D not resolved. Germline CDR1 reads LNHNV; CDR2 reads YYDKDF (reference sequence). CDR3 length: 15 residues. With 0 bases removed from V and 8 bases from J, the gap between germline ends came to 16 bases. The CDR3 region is CATSRDKARTQEAFF. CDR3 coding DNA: TGTGCCACCAGCAGAGATAAGGCGCGGACCCAAGAAGCTTTCTTT.

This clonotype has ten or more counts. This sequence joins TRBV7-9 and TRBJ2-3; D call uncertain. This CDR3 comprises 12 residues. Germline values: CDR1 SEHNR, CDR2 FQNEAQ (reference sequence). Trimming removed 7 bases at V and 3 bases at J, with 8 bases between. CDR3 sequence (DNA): TGTGCCAGCACCATCAGTACAGATACGCAGTATTTT. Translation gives CASTISTDTQYF.

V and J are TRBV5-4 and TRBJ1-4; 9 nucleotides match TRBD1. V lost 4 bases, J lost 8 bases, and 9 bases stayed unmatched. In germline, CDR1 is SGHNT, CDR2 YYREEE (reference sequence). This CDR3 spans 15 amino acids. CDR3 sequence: CASSIPDRGEEKLFF. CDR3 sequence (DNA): TGTGCCAGCAGCATACCTGACAGGGGGGAAGAAAAACTGTTTTTT.

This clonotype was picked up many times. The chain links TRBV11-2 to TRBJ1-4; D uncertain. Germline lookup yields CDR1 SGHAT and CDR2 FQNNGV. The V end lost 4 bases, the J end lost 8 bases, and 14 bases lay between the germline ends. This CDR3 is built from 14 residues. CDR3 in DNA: TGTGCCAGCAGCTCCCCCTGGCATGGAGAAAAACTGTTTTTT. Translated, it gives CASSSPWHGEKLFF.